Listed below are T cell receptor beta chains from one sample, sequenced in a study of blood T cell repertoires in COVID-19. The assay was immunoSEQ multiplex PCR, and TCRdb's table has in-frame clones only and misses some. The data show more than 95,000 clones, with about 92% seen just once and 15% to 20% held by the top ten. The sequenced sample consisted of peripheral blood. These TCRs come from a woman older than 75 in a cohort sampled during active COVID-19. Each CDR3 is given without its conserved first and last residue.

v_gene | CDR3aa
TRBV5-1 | ASSLPGKLADEQF
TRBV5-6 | ASSSPGTGDRSNYGYT
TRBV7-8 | ASTNREGSNVLT
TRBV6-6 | ASSPDRGYSNQPQH
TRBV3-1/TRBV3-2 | ASSQGGGAYTGELF
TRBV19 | ASSIGDDPQVSNQPQH
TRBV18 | ASSLGVGAGPNYEQY
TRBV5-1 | ASSLTSGVLF
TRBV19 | ASKNQGTDTQY
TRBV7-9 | ASSLDGGYYGYT
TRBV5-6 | ASSLVRGDEQY
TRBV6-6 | ASREYQGRYEQY
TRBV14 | ASSPTGLVSPLH
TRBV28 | ASSSAGGTSDTQY
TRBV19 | ASRLNRGYNEQF
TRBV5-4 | ASSLQGDQPQH
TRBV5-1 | ASSLPGGGDEQF
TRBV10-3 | AISGAPGQANNEQF
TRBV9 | ASSPSLTGTVLNEQF
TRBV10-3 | AISVQLSSTDTQY
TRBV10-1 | ASSEFRRAVETQY
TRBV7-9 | ASSQTSGTSPLH
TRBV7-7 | ASSLGTGDTGELF
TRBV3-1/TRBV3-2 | ASSPEGSGINEQF
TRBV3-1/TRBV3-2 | ASSHSSETQY
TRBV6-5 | ASSYTQNTGANVLT
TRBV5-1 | ASSQGASYGYT
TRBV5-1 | ASSLQGLAGDEQF
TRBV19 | ASTLRDSSPTDTQY
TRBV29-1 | SVVGTGPEQY
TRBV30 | AWSVGTAYEQY
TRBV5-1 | ASSDGQSVVEQY
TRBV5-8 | ASSWKGGAGNQPQH
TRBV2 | ASKEWDEQF
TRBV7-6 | ASSLNSGSGQPQH
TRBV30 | AWSVRGSTNEKLF
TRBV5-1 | ASSPGQGSGGSYNEQF
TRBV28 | ASSLGQGRARETQY
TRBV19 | ASSMRADNYGYT
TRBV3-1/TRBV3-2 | ASRGDLNTGELF
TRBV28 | ASSQYPGLAGGPGTDTQY
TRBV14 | ASSLHSSGGSSYNEQF
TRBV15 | ATSRGITSDYGYT
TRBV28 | ASSPLRGQGSRETQY
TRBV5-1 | ASSTTGSSYNEQF
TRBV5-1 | ASSLGGEVNEQY
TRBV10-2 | ASSYAGGRADTQY
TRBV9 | ASSPEPSGGTQY
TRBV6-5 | ASSYRELNTEAF
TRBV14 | ASSQLQGNSPLH
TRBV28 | ASTTGGEPTDTQY
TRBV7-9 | ASSFLGGNTGELF
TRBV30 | AWSVGQGAVNEQF
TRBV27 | ASSFLQIGELF
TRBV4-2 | ASSQDRQGINQPQH